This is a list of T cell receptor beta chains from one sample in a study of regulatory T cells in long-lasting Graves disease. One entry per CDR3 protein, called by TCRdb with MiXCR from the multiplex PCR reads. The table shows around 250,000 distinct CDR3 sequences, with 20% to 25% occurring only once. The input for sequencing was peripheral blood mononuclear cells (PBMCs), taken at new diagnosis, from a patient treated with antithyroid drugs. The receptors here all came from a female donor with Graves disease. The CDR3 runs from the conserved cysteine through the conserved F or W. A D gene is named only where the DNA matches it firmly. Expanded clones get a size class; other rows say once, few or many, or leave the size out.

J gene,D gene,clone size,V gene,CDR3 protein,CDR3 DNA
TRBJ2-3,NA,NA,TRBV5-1,CASSNLGAGYTDTQYF,TGCGCCAGCAGCAACCTAGGGGCGGGGTACACAGATACGCAGTATTTT
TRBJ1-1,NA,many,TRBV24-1,CATSAPIMNTEAFF,TGTGCCACCAGTGCCCCGATCATGAACACTGAAGCTTTCTTT
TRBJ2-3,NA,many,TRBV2,CASTTGSDTQYF,TGTGCCAGCACAACAGGGTCAGATACGCAGTATTTT
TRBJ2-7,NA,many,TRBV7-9,CASSLSQSSYEQYF,TGTGCCAGCAGCTTATCTCAGAGCTCCTACGAGCAGTACTTC
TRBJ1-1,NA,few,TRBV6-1,CASNARDGTEAFF,TGTGCCAGCAATGCGAGAGACGGTACCGAAGCTTTCTTT
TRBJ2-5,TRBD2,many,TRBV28,CASSSGGVETQYF,TGTGCCAGCAGCTCCGGGGGGGTAGAGACCCAGTACTTC
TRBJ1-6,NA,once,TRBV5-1,CASSLAWTENSPLHF,TGCGCCAGCAGCTTGGCCTGGACAGAAAATTCACCCCTCCACTTT
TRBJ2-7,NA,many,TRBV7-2,CASSYRVPPYEQYF,TGTGCCAGCAGCTACCGGGTCCCTCCCTACGAGCAGTACTTC
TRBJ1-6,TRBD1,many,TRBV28,CASSPRTGVLPLHF,TGTGCCAGCAGCCCTAGGACAGGGGTTTTACCCCTCCACTTT
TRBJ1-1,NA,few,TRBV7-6,CASTEGGRVKSEAFF,TGTGCCAGCACCGAAGGAGGCCGGGTGAAGTCTGAAGCTTTCTTT
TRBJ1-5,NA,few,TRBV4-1,CASSEGPKGNQPQHF,TGCGCCAGCAGCGAGGGACCAAAAGGAAATCAGCCCCAGCATTTT
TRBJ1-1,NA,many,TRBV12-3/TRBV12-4,CASGAGDTLAEAFF,TGTGCCAGCGGGGCTGGGGACACCCTCGCTGAAGCTTTCTTT
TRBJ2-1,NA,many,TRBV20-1,CSASESYNEQFF,TGCAGTGCTAGTGAGAGTTACAATGAGCAGTTCTTC
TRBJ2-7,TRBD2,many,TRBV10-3,CAGGRGSYEQYF,TGTGCCGGCGGGAGGGGGTCCTACGAGCAGTACTTC
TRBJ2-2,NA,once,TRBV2,CASSGLAFDTGELFF,TGTGCCAGCAGTGGGCTAGCGTTCGACACCGGGGAGCTGTTTTTT
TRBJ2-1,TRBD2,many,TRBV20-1,CSAYSGGAGFDEQFF,TGCAGTGCTTATAGCGGGGGGGCCGGGTTTGATGAGCAGTTCTTC
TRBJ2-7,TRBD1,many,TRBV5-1,CASSLVRGSSEQYF,TGCGCCAGCAGCTTGGTCAGGGGGTCGTCCGAGCAGTACTTC
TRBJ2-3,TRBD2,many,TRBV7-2,CASSLKLAGGSDTQYF,TGTGCCAGCAGCCTGAAACTAGCGGGGGGTTCAGATACGCAGTATTTT
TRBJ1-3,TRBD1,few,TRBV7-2,CASSSRQGKGNTIYF,TGTGCCAGCAGCTCGAGACAGGGGAAGGGAAACACCATATATTTT
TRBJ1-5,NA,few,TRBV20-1,CSARRRGLGEPQHF,TGCAGTGCTAGGAGGAGAGGACTCGGCGAGCCCCAGCATTTT
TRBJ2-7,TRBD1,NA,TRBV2,CASSKQGQGTPYEQYF,TGTGCCAGCAGTAAACAGGGACAGGGAACCCCCTACGAGCAGTACTTC
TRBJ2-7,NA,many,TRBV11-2,CASSLYKLGEQYF,TGTGCCAGCAGCTTATATAAACTCGGGGAGCAGTACTTC
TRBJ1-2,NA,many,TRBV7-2,CASSPQISAPYGYTF,TGTGCCAGCAGCCCCCAAATCTCCGCTCCCTATGGCTACACCTTC
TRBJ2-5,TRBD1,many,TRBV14,CASSQQPGQGEETQYF,TGTGCCAGCAGTCAACAACCGGGACAGGGGGAGGAGACCCAGTACTTC
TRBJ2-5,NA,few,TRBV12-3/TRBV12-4,CASRSGGLRGETQYF,TGTGCCAGCAGATCAGGGGGACTAAGGGGAGAGACCCAGTACTTC
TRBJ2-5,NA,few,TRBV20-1,CSARDRVREETQYF,TGCAGTGCTAGAGATCGGGTCAGGGAGGAGACCCAGTACTTC
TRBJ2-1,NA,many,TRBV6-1,CASFGAGNYNEQFF,TGTGCCAGCTTCGGGGCAGGGAACTACAATGAGCAGTTCTTC
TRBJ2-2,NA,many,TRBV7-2,CASSLLVGASNTGELFF,TGTGCCAGCAGCTTACTGGTCGGGGCCTCGAACACCGGGGAGCTGTTTTTT
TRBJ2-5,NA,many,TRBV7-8,CASSQMETQYF,TGTGCCAGCAGCCAGATGGAGACCCAGTACTTC
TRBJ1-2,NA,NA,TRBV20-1,CSAEGPEGYGYTF,TGCAGTGCGGAGGGGCCAGAGGGATATGGCTACACCTTC
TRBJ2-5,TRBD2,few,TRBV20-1,CSARAAGELGETQYF,TGCAGTGCTAGAGCGGCGGGGGAGCTCGGAGAGACCCAGTACTTC
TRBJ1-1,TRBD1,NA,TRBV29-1,CSAYGTDTEAFF,TGCAGCGCCTATGGGACAGACACTGAAGCTTTCTTT
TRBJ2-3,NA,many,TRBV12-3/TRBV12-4,CASSLGPRGDTQYF,TGTGCCAGCAGTTTAGGCCCACGAGGAGATACGCAGTATTTT
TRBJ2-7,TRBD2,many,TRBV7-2,CASSLESPGLAGGYEQYF,TGTGCCAGCAGCTTAGAGTCCCCCGGACTAGCGGGGGGTTACGAGCAGTACTTC
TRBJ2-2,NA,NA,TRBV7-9,CAGSWSPRTKNTGELFF,TGTGCCGGGTCGTGGTCCCCAAGAACCAAGAACACCGGGGAGCTGTTTTTT
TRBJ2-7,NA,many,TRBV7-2,CASSPGGHYNSYEQYF,TGTGCCAGCAGCCCGGGGGGACACTATAATTCCTACGAGCAGTACTTC
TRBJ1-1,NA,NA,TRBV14,CASSHLGDITENTEAFF,TGTGCCAGCAGCCATTTAGGAGACATTACGGAGAACACTGAAGCTTTCTTT
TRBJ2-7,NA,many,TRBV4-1,CASSQEGPYLTYEQYF,TGCGCCAGCAGCCAAGAGGGTCCTTACTTAACCTACGAGCAGTACTTC
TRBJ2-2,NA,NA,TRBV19,CASSEGLGVGELFF,TGTGCCAGTAGTGAGGGGCTAGGAGTCGGGGAGCTGTTTTTT
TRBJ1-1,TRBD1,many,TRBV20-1,CSARTGRTEAFF,TGCAGTGCGAGGACAGGGCGGACTGAAGCTTTCTTT
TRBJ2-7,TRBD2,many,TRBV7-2,CASSQATGGSYEQYF,TGCGCCAGCAGCCAGGCGACGGGGGGTAGCTACGAGCAGTACTTC
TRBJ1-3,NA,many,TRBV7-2,CASSLEAGSGNTIYF,TGTGCCAGCAGCTTAGAGGCAGGGTCTGGAAACACCATATATTTT